The 27 T cell receptor beta chains below come from one sample, sequenced in a study of shared clonotypes between healthy human individuals. The method was immunoSEQ multiplex PCR; TCRdb's version includes in-frame clones alone and lacks a portion of them. The sample includes approximately 2,000,000 clones, around 95% seen only once; the top ten take more than 1.5%. Naive CD8 cells, CD45RO-negative and positively selected for CCR7, excluded terminally differentiated effector memory CD45RA+ cells. The specimen sequenced was naive CD8+ T cells from PBMCs. Every receptor here comes from a man between 18 and 29 years old in good health. Some clones in this sample may be carry-over from other donors' samples.

This chain connects TRBV11-2 to TRBJ1-3; no firm D call. The CDR3 is 18 residues long. Deletions cut 5 bases from V and 0 bases from J, with 20 bases between. Germline CDR1 reads SGHAT; CDR2 reads FQNNGV. Here the CDR3 reads CASSPGFGESYSGNTIYF. The CDR3, as DNA: TGTGCCAGCAGCCCAGGTTTTGGGGAATCTTACTCTGGAAACACCATATATTTT.

Note on this clone: The same CDR3 is also encoded by other DNA sequences in this sample. The chain combines TRBV9 with TRBJ2-7; TRBD2 agrees at 10 bases. Germline trimming cut 0 bases from V and 2 bases from J; bases unmatched to any gene: 2. Germline V lookup: CDR1 SGDLS, CDR2 YYNGEE. The CDR3 runs to 15 residues. The CDR3 spells CASSVGLAGAYEQYF. The CDR3 DNA follows: TGTGCCAGCAGCGTAGGACTAGCGGGCGCCTACGAGCAGTACTTC. Full variable domain (remainder filled in from reference TRBV9 and TRBJ2-7): DSGVTQTPKHLITATGQRVTLRCSPRSGDLSVYWYQQSLDQGLQFLIQYYNGEERAKGNILERFSAQQFPDLHSELNLSSLELGDSALYFCASSVGLAGAYEQYFGPGTRLTVT.

The chain is built from TRBV2 and TRBJ1-5; D remains unclear. Germline values: CDR1 SNHLY, CDR2 FYNNEI. The V gene lost 2 bases and the J gene lost 3 bases, with 14 bases spanning the gap. The CDR3 runs 16 residues. CDR3 in DNA: TGTGCCAGCAGTGAACTAGGCCGCCACGCCAATCAGCCCCAGCATTTT. Translating it yields CASSELGRHANQPQHF.

The chain combines TRBV11-2 with TRBJ2-1; D is possibly TRBD1 (6 bases). From germline, CDR1 is SGHAT and CDR2 FQNNGV. The CDR3 runs 16 residues. V lost 1 base to trimming and J lost 7 bases, with 17 bases between them. The CDR3 nucleotides are TGTGCCAGCAGCTTAGGGGTGAGCGACAGGTGGAATGAGCAGTTCTTC. Residues: CASSLGVSDRWNEQFF.

About this clone itself: Other DNA sequences in this sample translate to the same CDR3. The rearrangement uses TRBV9 and TRBJ2-1; the D gene is possibly TRBD2 (6 bases). In germline, CDR1 is SGDLS, CDR2 YYNGEE. The CDR3 sequence is 17 residues long. V lost 0 bases, J lost 0 bases, and 13 bases lay in between. The CDR3 spells CASSVVGGASSYNEQFF. The CDR3 coding sequence is TGTGCCAGCAGCGTAGTCGGAGGGGCGTCCTCCTACAATGAGCAGTTCTTC.

The chain carries TRBV10-3 and TRBJ1-5; a weak D match, TRBD1 (5 bases). Trimming stripped 0 bases from V and 6 bases from J, with 9 bases between. This CDR3 region has 14 residues. Germline CDR1 and CDR2: ENHRY and SYGVKD. In DNA form, the CDR3 reads TGTGCCATCAGTGAGTCGGGGGTGGCTCAGCCCCAGCATTTT. It encodes CAISESGVAQPQHF.

The chain uses TRBV27 and TRBJ1-1; possibly TRBD1 for D (6 bases). Germline loops: CDR1 MNHEY, CDR2 SMNVEV (reference sequence). The CDR3 length is 13 residues. Deletions cut 8 bases from V and 0 bases from J, with 10 bases between. The CDR3 reads CASHGQMNTEAFF. The CDR3 DNA follows: TGTGCCAGCCACGGACAGATGAACACTGAAGCTTTCTTT.

The CDR3 region has the DNA TGTGCCAGCAGCCAAGAATTACTAGCGGGGGGGTATTTTGGGAATGAGCAGTTCTTC. This encodes CASSQELLAGGYFGNEQFF. The rearrangement uses TRBV4-2 and TRBJ2-1, with 13 bases aligning to TRBD2. Unmatched junction bases numbered 12, after V lost 0 bases and J lost 7 bases. The CDR3 consists of 19 residues. Germline CDR1 LGHNA, CDR2 YNFKEQ.

The J gene is TRBJ2-2, the V gene TRBV7-3, with D perhaps matching TRBD1 or TRBD2 (5 bases each). Germline V lookup: CDR1 SGHTA, CDR2 FQGTGA. The CDR3 consists of 17 residues. The germline V and J ends were trimmed by 5 bases and 4 bases, with 20 bases remaining between them. The CDR3 DNA reads as TGTGCCAGCAGCCCCACAAGAGGGACGTCTTTCACCGGGGAGCTGTTTTTT. This encodes CASSPTRGTSFTGELFF.

With regard to this clone: Other DNA sequences in this sample translate to the same CDR3. This chain connects TRBV27 to TRBJ2-7; no firm D call. The germline gives CDR1 MNHEY, CDR2 SMNVEV (reference sequence). This CDR3 has 11 residues. V was cut by 5 bases and J by 7 bases, with 9 bases left in between. The CDR3 DNA reads as TGTGCCAGCAGTACCTTAGGGGAGCAGTACTTC. It yields the protein CASSTLGEQYF.

The chain carries TRBV7-3 and TRBJ2-1, with D possibly matching TRBD1 (5 bases). The CDR3 is 13 amino acids. Trimming stripped 5 bases from V and 8 bases from J, with 13 bases between. The V gene's germline CDR1 is SGHTA and CDR2 FQGTGA. CDR3 region: CASSVTAWDEQFF. The CDR3 nucleotides read TGTGCCAGCAGCGTGACAGCTTGGGATGAGCAGTTCTTC.

The genes are TRBV6-5 and TRBJ2-3; the D call may be TRBD1 or TRBD2 (6 bases each). The germline V gene has CDR1 MNHEY and CDR2 SVGAGI. CDR3 length: 14 amino acids. Deletions cut 6 bases from V and 6 bases from J, with 16 bases between. The CDR3 region has the DNA TGTGCCAGCAGAGGGGGGAAGGAGCCGGATACGCAGTATTTT. Encoded protein: CASRGGKEPDTQYF.

This clone was counted once. The J gene is TRBJ2-1, the V gene TRBV14, with D possibly matching TRBD1 (5 bases). The germline V gene has CDR1 SGHDN and CDR2 FVKESK. CDR3 length: 13 amino acids. Trimming left V 0 bases short and J 10 bases short, with 10 bases between. The CDR3 protein is CASSQERRGEQFF. As DNA, the CDR3 is TGTGCCAGCAGCCAAGAAAGAAGGGGAGAGCAGTTCTTC.

The rearrangement uses TRBV9 and TRBJ1-5; no reliable D call. The CDR3 covers 13 residues. The V and J ends lost 4 bases and 5 bases respectively, with 10 bases between them. CDR1 is SGDLS and CDR2 is YYNGEE in the germline V gene. The DNA of the CDR3 is TGTGCCAGCAGCAAAGACGGGCATCAGCCCCAGCATTTT. As protein: CASSKDGHQPQHF.

This sequence joins TRBV11-2 and TRBJ1-2, with a weak D call TRBD1 (5 bases). CDR1 SGHAT and CDR2 FQNNGV come from the germline V gene. V was cut by 5 bases and J by 2 bases, with 18 bases left in between. This CDR3 contains 16 residues. The CDR3 DNA reads TGTGCCAGCAGCCCGTCTGGGAGGGGCCAAAACTATGGCTACACCTTC. This codes for CASSPSGRGQNYGYTF.

The CDR3 region is CASTPGTRDGELFF. CDR3 sequence (DNA): TGTGCCAGTACACCCGGGACCCGCGACGGGGAGCTGTTTTTT. The J gene is TRBJ2-2, the V gene TRBV5-4; the D gene could be TRBD1 or TRBD2 (5 bases each). Between the trimmed V and J ends, which lost 8 bases and 7 bases, there was a span of 18 bases. From germline, CDR1 is SGHNT and CDR2 YYREEE (reference sequence). The CDR3 is 14 amino acids.

The rearrangement uses TRBV7-2 and TRBJ2-6; unclear D gene. The V end was cut by 1 base, the J end by 3 bases, with 7 bases between. This CDR3 is built from 15 residues. Germline values: CDR1 SGHTA, CDR2 FQGNSA. The DNA for the CDR3 is TGTGCCAGCAGCTTAGTAGTGGGTGGGGCCAACGTCCTGACTTTC. Translating it yields CASSLVVGGANVLTF.

As concerns this clone: Other DNA sequences within the sample encode an identical CDR3. J is TRBJ2-1 and V is TRBV27; 8 bases match TRBD1. With V trimmed by 5 bases and J by 4 bases, 7 bases remained unmatched. This CDR3 region has 15 residues. Germline V gene lookup returns CDR1 MNHEY and CDR2 SMNVEV (reference sequence). The CDR3 coding sequence is TGTGCCAGCAGTCCCGACAGGGGAGCATACAATGAGCAGTTCTTC. This codes for CASSPDRGAYNEQFF.

V is TRBV28 and J is TRBJ2-1; TRBD1 matches 7 bases. V was clipped by 9 bases and J by 3 bases; unmatched bases: 8. The CDR3 length is 14 residues. The germline gives CDR1 MDHEN, CDR2 SYDVKM. The CDR3 coding sequence is TGTGCCAGTAGCCGGGACAGTTACTACAATGAGCAGTTCTTC. Amino acid sequence: CASSRDSYYNEQFF.

This clone was seen once. This chain uses TRBV5-6 with TRBJ2-7; 11 positions match TRBD1. Losses at the gene ends were 3 bases for V and 5 bases for J; bases not matched to a gene: 10. Per germline, CDR1 SGHDT and CDR2 YYEEEE. The CDR3 has 16 residues. CDR3 residues: CASSWAGTGGVNEQYF. DNA for the CDR3: TGTGCCAGCAGCTGGGCAGGGACAGGGGGTGTCAACGAGCAGTACTTC.

This sequence joins TRBV4-3 and TRBJ1-2; maybe TRBD1 (6 bases). The germline gives CDR1 LGHNA, CDR2 YSLEER. V lost 4 bases and J lost 5, with 11 bases in between. The CDR3 spans 13 residues. CDR3 sequence: CASSPWTAYGYTF. CDR3 DNA sequence: TGCGCCAGCAGCCCATGGACAGCTTATGGCTACACCTTC.

The genes are TRBV7-6 and TRBJ2-5; 7 nucleotides align to TRBD2. Germline assignment: CDR1 SGHVS and CDR2 FNYEAQ. The CDR3 extends over 16 amino acids. Trimming took 4 bases from V and 4 from J; bases not matched to a gene: 12. The CDR3: CASSSLSGTNLETQYF. Here the CDR3 DNA reads TGTGCCAGCAGCTCCCTTTCGGGGACTAATCTAGAGACCCAGTACTTC.

The chain couples TRBV10-2 to TRBJ2-5, with D unclear. Trimming cost V 2 bases and J 4 bases, with 14 bases left between them. The V gene's germline CDR1 is WSHSY and CDR2 SAAADI. The CDR3 consists of 15 residues. This CDR3 reads CASSEGWEPRETQYF. The CDR3 DNA is TGCGCCAGCAGTGAGGGGTGGGAACCTCGAGAGACCCAGTACTTC.

The chain recombines TRBV4-1 with TRBJ2-7; 8 bases are a match to TRBD1. V gave up 1 base and J gave up 2 bases; unmatched junction bases: 4. This CDR3 comprises 15 residues. Germline V gene lookup returns CDR1 MGHRA and CDR2 YSYEKL. Written as DNA, the CDR3 is TGCGCCAGCAGCCAAGTAACAGGGGGGACCTACGAGCAGTACTTC. It is translated as CASSQVTGGTYEQYF.

CDR3 residues: CASSPGLGAKNIQYF. In DNA, the CDR3 is TGTGCCAGCAGCCCAGGGTTGGGAGCCAAAAACATTCAGTACTTC. The rearrangement joins TRBV9 to TRBJ2-4, with D possibly TRBD1 on 5 matching bases. The CDR3 is made up of 15 amino acids. The germline V gene has CDR1 SGDLS and CDR2 YYNGEE. V lost 4 bases to trimming and J lost 0 bases, with 11 bases between them. The complete variable domain, with remaining parts taken from reference TRBV9 and TRBJ2-4, reads DSGVTQTPKHLITATGQRVTLRCSPRSGDLSVYWYQQSLDQGLQFLIQYYNGEERAKGNILERFSAQQFPDLHSELNLSSLELGDSALYFCASSPGLGAKNIQYFGAGTRLSVL.

The DNA of the CDR3 is TGTGCCAGCAGCTTCACAGGGCCCAGGGTCACTGAAGCTTTCTTT. Its translation: CASSFTGPRVTEAFF. J is TRBJ1-1 and V is TRBV5-4; D is possibly TRBD1 (6 bases). The V gene lost 2 bases and the J gene lost 4 bases, with 15 bases spanning the gap. CDR3 size: 15 residues. Germline CDR1 SGHNT, CDR2 YYREEE (reference sequence).

V usage is TRBV6-5 and J usage is TRBJ2-5, with D maybe TRBD2 (5 bases). V was pared by 0 bases and J by 5 bases, with 13 bases between. This CDR3 is built from 15 residues. Per the germline V gene, CDR1 is MNHEY and CDR2 is SVGAGI. CDR3 nucleotides: TGTGCCAGCAGTTACTCGTCCGCAACGGGGGAGACCCAGTACTTC. Residues: CASSYSSATGETQYF.